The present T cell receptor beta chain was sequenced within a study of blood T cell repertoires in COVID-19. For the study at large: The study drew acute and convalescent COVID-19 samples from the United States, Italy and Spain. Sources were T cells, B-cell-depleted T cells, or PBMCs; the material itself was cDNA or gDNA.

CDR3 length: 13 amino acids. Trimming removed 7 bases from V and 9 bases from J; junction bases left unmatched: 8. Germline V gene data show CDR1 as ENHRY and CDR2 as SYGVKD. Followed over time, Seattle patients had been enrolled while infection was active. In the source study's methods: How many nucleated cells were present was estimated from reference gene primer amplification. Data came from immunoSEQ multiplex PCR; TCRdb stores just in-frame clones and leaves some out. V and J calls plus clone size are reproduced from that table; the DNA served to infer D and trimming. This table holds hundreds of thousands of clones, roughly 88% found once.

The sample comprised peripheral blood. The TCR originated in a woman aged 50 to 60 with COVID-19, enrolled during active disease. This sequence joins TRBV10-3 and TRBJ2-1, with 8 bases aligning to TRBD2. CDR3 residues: CAITRGGQGEQFF. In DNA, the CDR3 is TGTGCCATCACTCGCGGGGGGCAGGGTGAGCAGTTCTTC.